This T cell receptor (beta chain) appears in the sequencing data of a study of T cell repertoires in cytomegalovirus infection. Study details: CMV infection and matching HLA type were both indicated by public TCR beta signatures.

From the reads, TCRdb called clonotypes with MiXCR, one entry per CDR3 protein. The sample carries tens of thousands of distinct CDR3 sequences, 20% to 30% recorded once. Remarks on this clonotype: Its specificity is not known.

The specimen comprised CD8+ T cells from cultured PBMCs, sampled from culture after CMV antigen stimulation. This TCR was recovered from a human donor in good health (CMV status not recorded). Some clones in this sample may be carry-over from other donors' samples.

CDR3 protein: CASSLSGTDTTDTQYF. Here the CDR3 DNA reads TGTGCCAGCAGCTTAAGCGGGACAGATACCACAGATACGCAGTATTTT. V is TRBV9 and J is TRBJ2-3; possibly TRBD1 or TRBD2 for D (7 bases each). This CDR3 has 16 residues. Trimming cost V 4 bases and J 2 bases, with 17 bases left between them. The germline gives CDR1 SGDLS, CDR2 YYNGEE.